This T cell receptor beta chain was identified during a study of blood T cell repertoires in COVID-19. In the source study's methods: Estimates of nucleated cell counts were drawn from the amplification of reference gene primers. Sequencing used immunoSEQ multiplex PCR; TCRdb keeps in-frame clones, though not all of them. The V and J calls and clone size were taken over from that table, and D and trimming were inferred from the DNA. The table shows under 300,000 clones, with approximately 80% occurring only once. The CDR3 consists of 13 residues. V lost 6 bases, J lost 8 bases, and 14 bases lay in between. Looked up from germline, CDR1 is MDHEN and CDR2 is SYDVKM.

The chain combines TRBV28 with TRBJ1-3; tentative D call: TRBD1 (5 bases). The TCR comes from a woman aged 40 to 50 with active or convalescent COVID-19. The specimen sequenced was peripheral blood. CDR3 amino acids: CASSETGADTIYF. In DNA form, the CDR3 reads TGTGCCAGCAGCGAGACTGGGGCGGACACCATATATTTT.